The clone carrying this T cell receptor beta chain has a handful of counts. No antigen is known for it. This record belongs to a study of vaccination effects on CD4 cells after COVID-19. Across the study: The participants, recipients of two vaccine doses, got either BNT162b2 or mRNA-1273. Overall study findings and caveats: Common cold coronaviruses were cross-recognized by only 1 of 255 vaccine-induced clones in healthy vaccinees.

This CDR3 is built from 15 residues. The V and J ends lost 3 bases and 4 bases, in that order; junction bases with no gene match: 3. Per the germline V gene, CDR1 is SGHTA and CDR2 is FQGTGA. Before sequencing, viral peptide pools were used by the ViraFEST assay to expand antigen-specific CD4+ T cells. When ten to eleven days of culture had elapsed, CD4+ T cells were isolated. Negative nucleocapsid antibody tests before and after vaccination confirmed no previous SARS-CoV-2 infection. IL-2 at 9 to 10 IU/ml and peptides at about 10 ug/ml were added to cultured PBMC, a few million per well. The data were produced by immunoSEQ multiplex PCR, yet TCRdb's version contains in-frame clones alone and is incomplete. The table has around 55,000 clones, 55% to 75% seen once.

Sample: CD4+ T cells from PBMCs cultured with SARS-CoV-2 spike peptides, taken before COVID-19 vaccination. V usage is TRBV7-3 and J usage is TRBJ2-1; 10 bases fit TRBD2. The sequence was collected from a human donor who received a COVID-19 vaccine. The CDR3 DNA follows: TGTGCCAGCAGCTTGCTAGCGGGGGAGTACAATGAGCAGTTCTTC. This sequence encodes CASSLLAGEYNEQFF.